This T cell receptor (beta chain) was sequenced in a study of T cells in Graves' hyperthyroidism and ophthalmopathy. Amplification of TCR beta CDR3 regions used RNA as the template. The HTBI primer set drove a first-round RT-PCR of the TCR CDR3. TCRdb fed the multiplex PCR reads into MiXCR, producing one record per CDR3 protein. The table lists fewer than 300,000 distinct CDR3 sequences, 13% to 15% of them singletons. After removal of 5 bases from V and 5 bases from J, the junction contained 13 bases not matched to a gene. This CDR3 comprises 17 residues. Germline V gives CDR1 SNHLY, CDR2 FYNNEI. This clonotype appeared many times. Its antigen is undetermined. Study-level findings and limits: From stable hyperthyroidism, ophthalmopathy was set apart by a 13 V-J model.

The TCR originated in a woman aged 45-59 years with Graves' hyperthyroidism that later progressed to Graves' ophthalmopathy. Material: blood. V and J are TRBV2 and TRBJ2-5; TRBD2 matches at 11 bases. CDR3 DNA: TGTGCCAGCAGTTCCCGAGGTAGCGGGAGGGCCAAGGAGACCCAGTACTTC. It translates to CASSSRGSGRAKETQYF.